This T cell receptor beta chain was retrieved from a study of shared clonotypes between healthy human individuals. Selected positively for CCR7 and CD45RO-negative, naive CD8 cells excluded terminally differentiated effector memory CD45RA+ cells. The CDR3 extends over 15 amino acids. Trimming removed 3 bases from V and 4 bases from J, with 13 bases in between. Looked up from germline, CDR1 is LNHNV and CDR2 is YYDKDF (reference sequence). Study-level results: Naive CD4 clonotypes overlapped across a few donors at approximately 5.3%. Only blood samples were collected, and tissue repertoires likely differ.

For each subset, genomic DNA was distributed in equal portions over several immunoSEQ plates. TCRdb keeps only in-frame clones here, not all; method: immunoSEQ multiplex PCR. The table shows hundreds of thousands of clones, with 80% to 95% occurring only once. Notes on this clone: The antigen is undetermined.

The chain has TRBV15 and TRBJ2-1; D possibly uses TRBD1 or TRBD2 (6 bases each). The specimen sequenced was naive CD8+ T cells sorted from blood. This TCR came from a man younger than 45 in good health. The CDR3 reads CATSRGGGTYNEQFF. CDR3 DNA: TGTGCCACCAGCAGGGGGGGCGGGACTTACAATGAGCAGTTCTTC.